Listed here are 30 T cell receptor beta chains from one sample, sequenced in a study of T-cell memory formation after mild COVID-19 (TCRdb year 2021). The receptor library was made with 5' RACE. Instrument on record: Illumina NovaSeq 6000. TCRdb reworked the public reads: Q25 trimming with fastp, MiXCR clone assembly, productive beta chains retained. Each CDR3 protein gets just one entry, which takes the most common genes and DNA from the rows behind it. Counted in this sample were 450,000 to 650,000 distinct CDR3 sequences; roughly 18% of them appeared once. Clones ranked in the top ten supply more than 10% of the sample. The sample taken for sequencing was PBMCs or a T cell subset sorted from them (not recorded which). These receptors came from an adult woman who had mild COVID-19 (a few samples of this study predate the infection). The sample titles of this study are shuffled in the database, so cell type and time point are left out; the donor was told from shared clones.

This rearrangement joins TRBV4-3 to TRBJ2-1; 12 positions match TRBD2. In germline, CDR1 is LGHNA, CDR2 YSLEER. The CDR3 sequence is 15 residues long. V lost 4 bases to trimming and J lost 10 bases; unmatched junction nucleotides: 8. CDR3: CASSRSSGRAQEQFF. The CDR3 DNA reads TGCGCCAGCAGCCGGTCTAGCGGGAGGGCACAAGAGCAGTTCTTC.

This clonotype was recorded at least ten times. The chain is built from TRBV29-1 and TRBJ2-7; D is possibly TRBD1 (6 bases). Germline V gene lookup returns CDR1 SQVTM and CDR2 ANQGSEA. The V and J ends lost 0 bases and 2 bases respectively, with 11 bases between them. There are 14 residues in the CDR3. CDR3: CSVEDLQGPYEQYF. In DNA form, the CDR3 reads TGCAGCGTTGAAGATTTACAGGGACCCTACGAGCAGTACTTC.

The rearrangement joins TRBV6-5 to TRBJ2-1; no clear D gene. V was cut by 6 bases and J by 4 bases, with 10 bases left in between. CDR1 is MNHEY, CDR2 SVGAGI, per germline. The CDR3 extends over 13 amino acids. The CDR3 loop is CASSQQPYNEQFF. The DNA of the CDR3 is TGTGCCAGCAGCCAGCAGCCTTACAATGAGCAGTTCTTC.

This clonotype was observed a handful of times. This chain links TRBV25-1 with TRBJ1-1; D gene ambiguous. The CDR3 totals 13 residues. The germline V and J ends were trimmed by 3 bases and 0 bases, with 5 bases remaining between them. Looked up from germline, CDR1 is MGHDK and CDR2 is SYGVNS. The CDR3 region has the DNA TGTGCCAGCAGTGACGTACTGAACACTGAAGCTTTCTTT. It encodes CASSDVLNTEAFF. Using reference TRBV25-1 and TRBJ1-1 for the parts outside the CDR3, the full variable domain is EADIYQTPRYLVIGTGKKITLECSQTMGHDKMYWYQQDPGMELHLIHYSYGVNSTEKGDLSSESTVSRIRTEHFPLTLESARPSHTSQYLCASSDVLNTEAFFGQGTRLTVV.

The CDR3 DNA sequence: TGCAGCATCGGGACAGGGGGCTCCTACGAGCAGTACTTC. Protein sequence: CSIGTGGSYEQYF. V and J are TRBV29-1 and TRBJ2-7, with 11 bases that match TRBD1. The V gene's germline CDR1 is SQVTM and CDR2 ANQGSEA. The CDR3 totals 13 residues. After removal of 8 bases from V and 0 bases from J, the junction contained 3 bases not matched to a gene.

The chain links TRBV5-1 to TRBJ2-7; perhaps TRBD1 as D (6 bases). Germline CDR1 is SGHRS and CDR2 is YFSETQ. The CDR3 runs 15 residues. The V gene lost 0 bases and the J gene lost 5 bases, with 15 bases spanning the gap. CDR3 coding DNA: TGCGCCAGCAGCTTGGCTCTTGGGGGCACGGACGAGCAGTACTTC. Translating gives CASSLALGGTDEQYF. Combining the CDR3 with reference TRBV5-1 and TRBJ2-7 gives the whole variable domain KAGVTQTPRYLIKTRGQQVTLSCSPISGHRSVSWYQQTPGQGLQFLFEYFSETQRNKGNFPGRFSGRQFSNSRSEMNVSTLELGDSALYLCASSLALGGTDEQYFGPGTRLTVT.

The rearrangement uses TRBV4-1 and TRBJ2-4; TRBD2 matches 11 bases. Germline V gene data show CDR1 as MGHRA and CDR2 as YSYEKL. This CDR3 has 15 amino acids. The V segment lost 4 bases and the J segment 7 bases; nucleotides outside the gene matches: 6. CDR3 sequence: CASSPLPSGGNIQYF. CDR3 coding DNA: TGCGCCAGCAGCCCCCTCCCTAGCGGGGGGAACATTCAGTACTTC.

This clonotype was recorded a few times. The chain combines TRBV5-4 with TRBJ2-3; D not certain. The CDR3 loop spans 17 amino acids. Trimming stripped 1 base from V and 0 bases from J, with 15 bases between. CDR1 and CDR2 (germline): SGHNT, YYREEE (reference sequence). The CDR3 region is CASSLWLGLLSTDTQYF. The CDR3 region has the DNA TGTGCCAGCAGCTTGTGGCTTGGCCTTCTTAGCACAGATACGCAGTATTTT. The whole variable domain, filled in from reference TRBV5-4 and TRBJ2-3, reads ETGVTQSPTHLIKTRGQQVTLRCSSQSGHNTVSWYQQALGQGPQFIFQYYREEENGRGNFPPRFSGLQFPNYSSELNVNALELDDSALYLCASSLWLGLLSTDTQYFGPGTRLTVL.

This clonotype was seen more than once but under ten times. The chain combines TRBV7-9 with TRBJ2-1, with TRBD2 matching over 8 bases. CDR1 and CDR2 from the germline V gene are SEHNR and FQNEAQ (reference sequence). This CDR3 is 14 amino acids long. The V gene end was trimmed by 6 bases and the J gene end by 9 bases; junction bases not matched to a gene: 10. The CDR3, as DNA: TGTGCCAGCAGTTTCATTGGGCTAGCGGGTGAGCAGTTCTTC. Protein sequence: CASSFIGLAGEQFF.

This clonotype was picked up many times. The chain couples TRBV6-5 to TRBJ2-3; TRBD2 agrees at 11 bases. This CDR3 is built from 16 residues. Germline CDR1 MNHEY, CDR2 SVGAGI. Trimming at V came to 6 bases and at J to 3 bases, leaving 8 bases not matched to a gene. CDR3 residues: CASSLAGGPSTDTQYF. CDR3 coding DNA: TGTGCCAGCAGCTTAGCGGGGGGGCCTAGTACAGATACGCAGTATTTT.

Turning to this clonotype: The junction departs from germline at one end; a sequencing error may be responsible. The CDR3 is CSVYRQGVFNF. CDR3 bases: TGCAGCGTTTACCGACAGGGAGTATTTAACTTC. The V gene is TRBV29-1, the J gene TRBJ2-7; TRBD1 aligns across 7 bases. The CDR3 consists of 11 residues. CDR1 is SQVTM and CDR2 is ANQGSEA in the germline V gene.

This clonotype came up many times. The chain recombines TRBV7-8 with TRBJ2-2; TRBD1 matches at 10 bases. The CDR3 sequence is 16 residues long. Germline V lookup: CDR1 SGHVS, CDR2 FQNEAQ. V shed 1 base and J 5 bases; nucleotides not matched to a gene: 4. The CDR3 sequence is CASSLGGQGFTGELFF. In nucleotides, the CDR3 is TGTGCCAGCAGCTTAGGGGGACAGGGGTTTACCGGGGAGCTGTTTTTT.

The chain employs TRBV18 and TRBJ1-6, with 7 bases fitting TRBD1. The length of the CDR3 is 13 residues. V was clipped by 4 bases and J by 8 bases; unmatched bases: 2. Germline assignment: CDR1 KGHSH and CDR2 LQKENI. CDR3 bases: TGTGCCAGCTCACAGGGGGCTGATTCACCCCTCCACTTT. This encodes CASSQGADSPLHF. The full variable domain, its missing parts supplied by reference TRBV18 and TRBJ1-6, is NAGVMQNPRHLVRRRGQEARLRCSPMKGHSHVYWYRQLPEEGLKFMVYLQKENIIDESGMPKERFSAEFPKEGPSILRIQQVVRGDSAAYFCASSQGADSPLHFGNGTRLTVT.

This CDR3 reads CASSLAVGYNEQFF. As DNA, the CDR3 is TGCGCCAGCAGCTTGGCTGTCGGCTACAATGAGCAGTTCTTC. V usage is TRBV5-1 and J usage is TRBJ2-1; D is undetermined. The ends were cut back, 0 bases at V and 3 bases at J, with 7 bases in the middle. The CDR3 loop spans 14 amino acids. CDR1 SGHRS and CDR2 YFSETQ come from the germline V gene.

This chain links TRBV12-3 or TRBV12-4 with TRBJ1-1, with 8 bases identical to TRBD1. The CDR3 has 15 residues. Trimming at V came to 7 bases and at J to 3 bases, leaving 10 bases not matched to a gene. The CDR3 spells CASTDRDRSYTEAFF. CDR3 bases: TGTGCCAGCACGGACCGGGACAGGAGTTACACTGAAGCTTTCTTT.

The chain carries TRBV27 and TRBJ2-1, with a weak D call TRBD2 (5 bases). V was pared by 4 bases and J by 1 base, with 11 bases between. Germline V gene sequence: CDR1 MNHEY, CDR2 SMNVEV (reference sequence). There are 15 residues in the CDR3. CDR3 protein: CASSSGGLSYNEQFF. CDR3 DNA sequence: TGTGCCAGCAGTTCCGGCGGGTTATCCTACAATGAGCAGTTCTTC.

The table lists this clonotype with a few counts. V is TRBV29-1 and J is TRBJ2-7; 9 bases align to TRBD1. Germline CDR1 SQVTM, CDR2 ANQGSEA. The CDR3 covers 16 residues. The junction had 15 bases not matched to a gene; V was cut back by 3 bases and J by 6 bases. The CDR3 region has the DNA TGCAGCGTTGATCTCGTCCGACCGGGACAGGGATCCGAGCAGTACTTC. It specifies CSVDLVRPGQGSEQYF.

V is TRBV18 and J is TRBJ1-1; possibly TRBD1 for D (6 bases). V was trimmed by 3 bases and J by 4 bases, leaving 15 bases between them. CDR3 length equals 15 residues. Germline V CDR1 and CDR2: KGHSH, LQKENI. This chain's CDR3 is CASSPRGGEGTEAFF. Written as DNA, the CDR3 is TGTGCCAGCTCACCTCGAGGGGGTGAGGGCACTGAAGCTTTCTTT.

This clonotype occurred a few times. The chain carries TRBV20-1 and TRBJ2-7, with D perhaps matching TRBD1 (6 bases). This CDR3 comprises 12 residues. V shed 2 bases and J shed 3 bases, with 8 bases lying between them. Germline loops: CDR1 DFQATT, CDR2 SNEGSKA (reference sequence). The CDR3 DNA is TGCAGTGCTAGACTAGGGGGCTACGAGCAGTACTTC. This codes for CSARLGGYEQYF.

This chain uses TRBV7-6 with TRBJ2-7; TRBD1 matches 9 bases. The CDR3 is 16 amino acids. Germline values: CDR1 SGHVS, CDR2 FNYEAQ. The J segment lost 1 base and the V segment lost 1 base, leaving 5 bases of the junction unmatched. The CDR3 reads CASSLGDREFSYEQYF. CDR3 sequence (DNA): TGTGCCAGCAGCTTAGGGGACAGGGAGTTTTCCTACGAGCAGTACTTC.

The J gene is TRBJ1-5, the V gene TRBV24-1; D is possibly TRBD1 (5 bases). Between the trimmed V and J ends, which lost 3 bases and 1 base, there was a span of 12 bases. Per the germline V gene, CDR1 is KGHDR and CDR2 is SFDVKD. The CDR3 runs 16 residues. Written as DNA, the CDR3 is TGTGCCACCAGTGATGGATCGGGGGAAAGCAATCAGCCCCAGCATTTT. Translated, it gives CATSDGSGESNQPQHF.

This chain joins TRBV5-1 and TRBJ2-7; no reliable D call. V was trimmed by 0 bases and J by 2 bases, leaving 9 bases between them. The CDR3 is made up of 14 amino acids. Germline V gene sequence: CDR1 SGHRS, CDR2 YFSETQ. CDR3 sequence: CASSLGHSPYEQYF. The CDR3 DNA follows: TGCGCCAGCAGCTTGGGCCATAGCCCCTACGAGCAGTACTTC.

The rearrangement uses TRBV5-1 and TRBJ2-7; D assignment may be TRBD1 or TRBD2 (5 bases each). V was clipped by 0 bases and J by 5 bases, with 9 bases between them. Looked up from germline, CDR1 is SGHRS and CDR2 is YFSETQ. The CDR3 runs to 13 residues. CDR3 loop: CASSLGLGDEQYF. For the CDR3, the DNA is TGCGCCAGCAGCTTGGGTTTGGGGGACGAGCAGTACTTC.

The genes are TRBV20-1 and TRBJ1-4, with TRBD1 matching over 12 bases. V lost 0 bases, J lost 8 bases, and 1 base stayed unmatched. Germline CDR1 and CDR2: DFQATT and SNEGSKA (reference sequence). This CDR3 is built from 14 residues. DNA for the CDR3: TGCAGTGCTAGAGACGGGACAGGGGGCGAAAAACTGTTTTTT. This gives the protein CSARDGTGGEKLFF.

This clonotype came up a few times. The rearrangement joins TRBV25-1 to TRBJ2-2; 8 nucleotides agree with TRBD1. CDR3 length: 17 amino acids. The junction had 9 bases not matched to a gene; V was cut back by 5 bases and J by 1 base. Germline CDR1 is MGHDK and CDR2 is SYGVNS. As DNA, the CDR3 is TGTGCCAGCAGTCATTATCATGGGACAGGGAACACCGGGGAGCTGTTTTTT. Protein product: CASSHYHGTGNTGELFF.

The V gene is TRBV7-9, the J gene TRBJ2-1; the match to TRBD2 covers 7 bases. The J segment lost 15 bases and the V segment lost 5 bases, leaving 10 bases of the junction unmatched. The germline CDR1 and CDR2 sequences are SEHNR and FQNEAQ (reference sequence). The CDR3 contains 12 residues. The CDR3 is CASSRTSERRFF. CDR3 DNA sequence: TGTGCCAGCAGCCGGACTAGTGAGAGGCGGTTCTTC.

This clonotype turned up a few times. The chain joins TRBV4-1 to TRBJ2-4; TRBD1 matches 7 bases. The CDR3 length is 13 residues. Germline loops: CDR1 MGHRA, CDR2 YSYEKL. V dropped 1 base and J dropped 6; count of bases not matched to a gene: 0. CDR3 residues: CASSQGQGNIQYF. The CDR3 bases are TGCGCCAGCAGCCAAGGACAGGGAAACATTCAGTACTTC.

This chain connects TRBV18 to TRBJ2-5; tentative D call: TRBD2 (6 bases). This CDR3 has 14 amino acids. Deletions cut 3 bases from V and 4 bases from J, with 12 bases between. Germline V gene lookup returns CDR1 KGHSH and CDR2 LQKENI. The CDR3 nucleotides are TGTGCCAGCTCACCCAGTAGCGGAGGAGAGACCCAGTACTTC. Amino acid sequence: CASSPSSGGETQYF.

This clonotype was observed a few times. This chain links TRBV15 with TRBJ1-1, with D possibly being TRBD1 (5 bases). Deletions cut 5 bases from V and 3 bases from J, with 13 bases between. The CDR3 consists of 14 residues. CDR1 LNHNV and CDR2 YYDKDF come from the germline V gene (reference sequence). The CDR3 region has the DNA TGTGCCACCAGCGGGCAGGGTTTGGACACTGAAGCTTTCTTT. Its protein product is CATSGQGLDTEAFF.

The chain couples TRBV4-3 to TRBJ2-1; D is uncertain. With 0 bases removed from V and 0 bases from J, the gap between germline ends came to 12 bases. From germline, CDR1 is LGHNA and CDR2 YSLEER. CDR3 length equals 17 residues. CDR3 nucleotides: TGCGCCAGCAGCCAAGAACGACTGGCAAGCTCCTACAATGAGCAGTTCTTC. As protein: CASSQERLASSYNEQFF.